Listed here are 2 T cell receptor beta chains from one sample, sequenced in a study of T-cell reconstitution after alpha-beta-depleted transplantation in children. The authors prepared the TCRbeta library with unique molecular identifiers. TCRdb fed the PCR reads into MiXCR, producing one record per CDR3 protein. The sample comprises some 600,000 distinct CDR3 sequences, 13% of which are singletons, and 2.2% rests with the top ten. The input for sequencing was PBMCs, mostly from graft donor cells, taken 360 days after TCRalphabeta/CD19-depleted stem cell transplant. These receptor sequences come from a male patient under 18 who had a stem cell transplant for acute myeloid leukemia, so the T cells may come from the graft donor.

The sample holds many counts of this clonotype. The J gene is TRBJ1-5, the V gene TRBV12-3 or TRBV12-4; D remains unclear. This CDR3 comprises 13 residues. Between the trimmed V and J ends, which lost 2 bases and 3 bases, there was a span of 5 bases. Here the CDR3 DNA reads TGTGCCAGCAGTTTAACACCCAATCAGCCCCAGCATTTT. It is translated as CASSLTPNQPQHF.

The rearrangement links TRBV11-2 to TRBJ2-7; tentatively, D is TRBD2 (6 bases). This CDR3 is built from 16 residues. In germline, CDR1 is SGHAT, CDR2 FQNNGV. V lost 3 bases, J lost 4 bases, and 19 bases lay in between. This chain's CDR3 is CASSFSRETLGYEQYF. CDR3 nucleotide sequence: TGTGCCAGCAGCTTTAGCCGGGAGACGCTTGGGTACGAGCAGTACTTC. The variable domain in full, completed from reference TRBV11-2 and TRBJ2-7, reads EAGVAQSPRYKIIEKRQSVAFWCNPISGHATLYWYQQILGQGPKLLIQFQNNGVVDDSQLPKDRFSAERLKGVDSTLKIQPAKLEDSAVYLCASSFSRETLGYEQYFGPGTRLTVT.